This T cell receptor beta chain came from a study of OX40 agonist ivuxolimab in advanced cancers. Study at large: An agonistic anti-OX40 (CD134) antibody, ivuxolimab, was used to treat the patients. At about 82% male, the cohort had a mean age of about 55 years, ranging from about 23 to 79.

Findings and limits, study-wide: Among the least clonally expanded were partial responders at 0.1-3.0 mg/kg. No determination was made of the antigen specificity of the expanded peripheral T cells.

Generated by immunoSEQ multiplex PCR, the TCRdb table keeps only in-frame clones and is missing some. Here the sample spans approximately 87,000 clones, approximately 90% being singletons. This CDR3 comprises 17 residues. Germline CDR1 reads SGHTA; CDR2 reads FQGNSA. The ends were cut back, 0 bases at V and 6 bases at J, with 18 bases in the middle. Worth noting for this clone: The antigen is undetermined.

This chain uses TRBV7-2 with TRBJ1-5, with D possibly matching TRBD1 (5 bases). The specimen comprised CD4+ or CD8+ T cells sorted from blood, sampled in a trial of the OX40 agonist ivuxolimab. The sequence was collected from an adult with an advanced solid tumor such as melanoma, head and neck, liver or kidney cancer. CDR3: CASSLAPSGGGGQPQHF. In DNA, the CDR3 is TGTGCCAGCAGCTTAGCGCCCTCGGGGGGTGGGGGTCAGCCCCAGCATTTT.